This T cell receptor beta chain was identified in a study of cytomegalovirus exposure and HLA in healthy donors. General study results and limits: Later analysis identified 17,000 or so TCR beta sequences associated with HLA alleles, using a false discovery rate threshold of 0.05. Among TCR beta chains of equal frequency, HLA-associated ones were more clonally expanded in a later analysis. A previous analysis found most TCR beta V segments productive roughly 87% or roughly 30% of the time.

Germline V gene sequence: CDR1 SNHLY, CDR2 FYNNEI. The CDR3 runs to 15 residues. V gave up 7 bases and J gave up 1 base; unmatched junction bases: 5. Amplification used 60 Vbeta primers and 13 Jbeta primers. Clones were sequenced by immunoSEQ multiplex PCR, and TCRdb holds only the in-frame ones, with some missing. Of under 250,000 clones detected, approximately 78% appear once; the ten largest clones hold less than 4.5%. This clone has a single count. Its antigen is undetermined. Sequencing input: PBMCs. This sequence joins TRBV2 and TRBJ2-3, with 10 bases identical to TRBD2. The source of this sequence is a male donor in good health and CMV-seronegative. In nucleotides, the CDR3 is TGTGCCAGCACCCCTAGCGGGAGCCGCACAGATACGCAGTATTTT. Protein product: CASTPSGSRTDTQYF.